This paragraph reports one T cell receptor (beta chain). The antigen remains undetermined. This sample is part of a study of T cell responses to AZD1222 COVID-19 vaccine. Deletions cut 0 bases from V and 7 bases from J, with 15 bases between. The CDR3 covers 15 residues. Germline V gene data show CDR1 as SGHTA and CDR2 as FQGNSA. Notes on the study in general: Rises in breadth and depth of Spike-specific TCRs came after two AZD1222 doses. Targets within unmutated variant regions were reportedly found for nearly half of spike-specific TCRs. Clonal diversity may have been underestimated in mostly white British donors. Sampling captured repertoires only after the peak T cell response.

The assay was immunoSEQ multiplex PCR, and TCRdb's table has in-frame clones only and misses some. The table records about 180,000 clones, around 90% of them present only once. The chain couples TRBV7-2 to TRBJ2-5, with D perhaps matching TRBD1 (5 bases). The sample here was peripheral blood, taken 28 days after the second AZD1222 dose. This clonotype was sampled from an adult who received the AZD1222 COVID-19 vaccine. The CDR3 here is CASSLAGPSSGTQYF. The CDR3 DNA is TGTGCCAGCAGCTTAGCGGGGCCCTCTTCAGGGACCCAGTACTTC.